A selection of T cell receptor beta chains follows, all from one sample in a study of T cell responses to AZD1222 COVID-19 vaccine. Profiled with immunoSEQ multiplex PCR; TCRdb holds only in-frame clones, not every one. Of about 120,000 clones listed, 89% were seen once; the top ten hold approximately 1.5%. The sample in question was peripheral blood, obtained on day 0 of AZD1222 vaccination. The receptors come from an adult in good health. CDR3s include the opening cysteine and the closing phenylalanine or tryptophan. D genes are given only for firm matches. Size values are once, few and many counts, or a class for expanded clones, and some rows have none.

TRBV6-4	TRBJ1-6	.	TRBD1	CASSVEGAGGNSPLHF	TGTGCCAGCAGTGTAGAGGGGGCAGGAGGGAATTCACCCCTCCACTTT
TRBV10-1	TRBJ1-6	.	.	CASSVDSNSPLHF	TGCGCCAGCAGTGTTGACAGTAATTCACCCCTCCACTTT
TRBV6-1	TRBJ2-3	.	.	CASSAMVGVQPGSDTQYF	TGTGCCAGCAGTGCCATGGTTGGGGTACAACCCGGCTCAGATACGCAGTATTTT
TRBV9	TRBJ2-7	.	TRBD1	CASSPTGFGYEQYF	TGTGCCAGCAGCCCGACAGGGTTTGGCTACGAGCAGTACTTC
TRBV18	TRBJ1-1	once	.	CASSQPQGVGLKGQAFF	TGTGCCAGCTCACAACCTCAAGGAGTTGGCCTAAAAGGGCAAGCTTTCTTT
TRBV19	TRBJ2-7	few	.	CASSALRDSENYEQYF	TGTGCCAGTAGCGCCCTTAGGGACTCCGAAAATTACGAGCAGTACTTC
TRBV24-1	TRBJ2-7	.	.	CATSDPGYEQYF	TGTGCCACCAGTGATCCAGGTTACGAGCAGTACTTC
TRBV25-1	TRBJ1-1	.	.	CASSESGRHTEAFF	TGTGCCAGCAGTGAATCAGGCAGACACACTGAAGCTTTCTTT
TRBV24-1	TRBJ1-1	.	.	CATTNERNTEAFF	TGTGCCACCACAAACGAGAGGAACACTGAAGCTTTCTTT
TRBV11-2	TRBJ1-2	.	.	CASSLLQMTYGYTF	TGTGCCAGCAGCTTACTGCAGATGACCTATGGCTACACCTTC
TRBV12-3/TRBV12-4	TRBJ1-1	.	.	CASSLDRDTEAFF	TGTGCCAGCAGTTTAGACAGGGACACTGAAGCTTTCTTT
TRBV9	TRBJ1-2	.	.	CASSVELTKNYGYTF	TGTGCCAGCAGCGTGGAGTTGACTAAAAACTATGGCTACACCTTC
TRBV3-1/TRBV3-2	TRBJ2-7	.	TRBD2	CASSQWTSATYEQYF	TGTGCCAGCAGCCAGTGGACTAGCGCAACCTACGAGCAGTACTTC
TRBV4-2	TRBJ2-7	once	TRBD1	CASSLWTGDSYEQYF	TGTGCCAGCAGCCTTTGGACAGGGGACTCCTACGAGCAGTACTTC
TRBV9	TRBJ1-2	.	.	CASSVVEGYYYGYTF	TGTGCCAGCAGCGTCGTTGAAGGGTATTACTATGGCTACACCTTC
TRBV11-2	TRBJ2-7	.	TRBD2	CASSLGGGLDEQYF	TGTGCCAGCAGCTTAGGCGGGGGGCTAGACGAGCAGTACTTC
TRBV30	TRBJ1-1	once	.	CAWSVRGVLNTEAFF	TGTGCCTGGAGTGTACGTGGCGTCTTGAACACTGAAGCTTTCTTT
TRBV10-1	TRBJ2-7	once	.	CASSEWAGRAVFQYF	TGCGCCAGCAGTGAGTGGGCCGGCAGGGCCGTTTTTCAGTACTTC
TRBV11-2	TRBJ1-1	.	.	CASSLSAGYKSEAFF	TGTGCCAGCAGCTTATCCGCAGGGTATAAGTCTGAAGCTTTCTTT
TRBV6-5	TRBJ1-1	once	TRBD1	CASSPDRGPSGFF	TGTGCCAGCAGTCCGGACAGGGGGCCGAGTGGTTTCTTT
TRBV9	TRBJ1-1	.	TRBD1	CASSARTGATEAFF	TGTGCCAGCAGCGCTAGGACAGGGGCTACTGAAGCTTTCTTT
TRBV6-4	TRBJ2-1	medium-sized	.	CASSDSVQNNEQFF	TGTGCCAGCAGTGACTCAGTTCAGAACAATGAGCAGTTCTTC